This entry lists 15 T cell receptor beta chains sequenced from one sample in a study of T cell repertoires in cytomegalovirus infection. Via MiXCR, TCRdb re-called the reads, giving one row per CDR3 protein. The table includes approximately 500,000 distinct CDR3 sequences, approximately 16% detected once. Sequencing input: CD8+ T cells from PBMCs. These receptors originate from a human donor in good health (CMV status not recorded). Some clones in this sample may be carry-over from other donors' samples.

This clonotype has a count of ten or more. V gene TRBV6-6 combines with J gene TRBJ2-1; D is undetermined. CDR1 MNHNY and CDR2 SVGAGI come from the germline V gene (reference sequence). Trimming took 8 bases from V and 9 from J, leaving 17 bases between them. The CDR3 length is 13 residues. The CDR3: CASRSPVRIEQFF. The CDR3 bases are TGTGCCAGCCGGAGCCCAGTACGGATTGAGCAGTTCTTC.

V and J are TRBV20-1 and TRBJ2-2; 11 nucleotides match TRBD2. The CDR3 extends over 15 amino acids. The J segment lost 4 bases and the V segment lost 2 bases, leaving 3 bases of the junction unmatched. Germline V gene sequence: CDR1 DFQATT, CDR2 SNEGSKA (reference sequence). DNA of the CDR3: TGCAGTGCTAGACTAGGGACTAGCGGCACCGGGGAGCTGTTTTTT. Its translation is CSARLGTSGTGELFF.

As DNA, the CDR3 is TGTGCCACCAGCAGACCCCGGACAGGGGGCAATCAGCCCCAGCATTTT. Protein product: CATSRPRTGGNQPQHF. V usage is TRBV15 and J usage is TRBJ1-5; 9 bases are shared with TRBD1. Germline V lookup: CDR1 LNHNV, CDR2 YYDKDF (reference sequence). The V gene end was trimmed by 2 bases and the J gene end by 2 bases; junction bases not matched to a gene: 4. This CDR3 region has 16 residues.

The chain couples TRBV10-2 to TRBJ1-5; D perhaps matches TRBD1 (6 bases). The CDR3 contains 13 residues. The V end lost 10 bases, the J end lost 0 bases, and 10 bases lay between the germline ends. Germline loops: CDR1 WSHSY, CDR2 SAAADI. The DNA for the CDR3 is TGCGCCACCGGACAGTATAGCAATCAGCCCCAGCATTTT. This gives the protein CATGQYSNQPQHF.

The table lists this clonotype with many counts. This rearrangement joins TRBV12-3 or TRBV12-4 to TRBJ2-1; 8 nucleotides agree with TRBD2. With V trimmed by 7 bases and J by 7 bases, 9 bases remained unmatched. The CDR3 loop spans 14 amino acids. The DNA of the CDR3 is TGTGCCAGCAATCCGACGGGAGGGCAAAATGAGCAGTTCTTC. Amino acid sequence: CASNPTGGQNEQFF.

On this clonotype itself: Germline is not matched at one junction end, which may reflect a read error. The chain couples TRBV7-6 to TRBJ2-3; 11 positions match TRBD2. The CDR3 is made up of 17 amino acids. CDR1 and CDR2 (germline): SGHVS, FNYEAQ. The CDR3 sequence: CASTLSIAGGPTDTPYF. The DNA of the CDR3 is TGTGCCAGCACCCTTAGTATAGCGGGAGGGCCAACAGATACGCCGTATTTT.

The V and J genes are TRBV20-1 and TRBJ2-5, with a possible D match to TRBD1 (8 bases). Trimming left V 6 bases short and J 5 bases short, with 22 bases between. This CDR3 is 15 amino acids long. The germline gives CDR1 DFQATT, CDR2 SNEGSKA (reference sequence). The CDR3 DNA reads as TGCAGTGCCCACAAAAACAGGGGGGGGGCGGAGACCCAGTACTTC. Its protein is CSAHKNRGGAETQYF.

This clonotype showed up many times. CDR3: CASSLLMTGRYYGYTF. In DNA, the CDR3 is TGTGCCAGTAGTTTACTCATGACGGGGCGCTACTATGGCTACACCTTC. This chain joins TRBV19 and TRBJ1-2, with D possibly TRBD1 on 5 matching bases. The length of the CDR3 is 16 residues. With 5 bases removed from V and 3 bases from J, the gap between germline ends came to 19 bases. Germline CDR1 is LNHDA and CDR2 is SQIVND (reference sequence).

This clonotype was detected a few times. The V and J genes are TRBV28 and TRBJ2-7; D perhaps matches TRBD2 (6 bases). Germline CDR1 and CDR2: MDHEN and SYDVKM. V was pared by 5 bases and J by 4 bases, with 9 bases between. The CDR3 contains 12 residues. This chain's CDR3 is CASSPGVYEQYF. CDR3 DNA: TGTGCCAGCAGTCCGGGGGTGTACGAGCAGTACTTC.

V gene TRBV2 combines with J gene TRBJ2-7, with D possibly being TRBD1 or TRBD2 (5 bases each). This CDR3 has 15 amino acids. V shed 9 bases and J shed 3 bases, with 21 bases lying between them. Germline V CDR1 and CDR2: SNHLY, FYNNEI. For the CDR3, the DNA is TGTGCCAGTATGCAGGGTAGGGACGGAGGCTACGAGCAGTACTTC. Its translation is CASMQGRDGGYEQYF.

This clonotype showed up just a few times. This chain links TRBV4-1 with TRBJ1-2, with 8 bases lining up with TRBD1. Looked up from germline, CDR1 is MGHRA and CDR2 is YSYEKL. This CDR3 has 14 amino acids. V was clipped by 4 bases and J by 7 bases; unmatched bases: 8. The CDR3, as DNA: TGCGCCAGCAGCCTAACGACAGGGGACCTTGGCTACACCTTC. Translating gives CASSLTTGDLGYTF.

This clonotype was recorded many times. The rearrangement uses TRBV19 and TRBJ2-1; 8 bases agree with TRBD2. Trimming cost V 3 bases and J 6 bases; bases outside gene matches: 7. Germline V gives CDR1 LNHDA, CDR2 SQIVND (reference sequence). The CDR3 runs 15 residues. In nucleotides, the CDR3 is TGTGCCAGTAGTATCCCAGCCAGCGGGAGCAATGAGCAGTTCTTC. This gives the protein CASSIPASGSNEQFF.

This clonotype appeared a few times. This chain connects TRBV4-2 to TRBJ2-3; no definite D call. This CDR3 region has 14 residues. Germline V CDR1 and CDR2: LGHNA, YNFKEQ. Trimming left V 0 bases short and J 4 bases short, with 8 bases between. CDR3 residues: CASSQERRADTQYF. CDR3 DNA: TGTGCCAGCAGCCAAGAAAGAAGGGCAGATACGCAGTATTTT.

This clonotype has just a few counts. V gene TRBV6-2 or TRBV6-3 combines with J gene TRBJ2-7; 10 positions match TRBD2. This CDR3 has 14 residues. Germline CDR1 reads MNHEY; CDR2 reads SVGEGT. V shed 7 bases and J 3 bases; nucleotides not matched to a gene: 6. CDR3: CASTHSGGNYEQYF. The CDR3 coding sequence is TGTGCCAGCACTCATAGCGGGGGGAACTACGAGCAGTACTTC.

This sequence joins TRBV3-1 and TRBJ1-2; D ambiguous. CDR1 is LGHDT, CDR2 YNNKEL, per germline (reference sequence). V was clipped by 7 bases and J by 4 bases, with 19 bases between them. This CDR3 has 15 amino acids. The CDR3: CASKMGPSRSYGYTF. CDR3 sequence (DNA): TGTGCCAGCAAGATGGGTCCTTCCCGTAGCTATGGCTACACCTTC.